The 27 T cell receptor beta chains presented below share a single source sample, sequenced in a study of early T cells in non-severe SARS-CoV-2 infection. TCRdb re-called the 5' RACE reads with MiXCR, one entry per CDR3 protein. The sample carries about 98,000 distinct CDR3 sequences, about 12% recorded once. Sequenced input: whole blood. The source is an adult who was a healthcare worker with PCR-confirmed SARS-CoV-2 infection or an uninfected control (not recorded which).

This chain joins TRBV5-1 and TRBJ2-3, with 12 bases aligning to TRBD2. This CDR3 region has 15 residues. From germline, CDR1 is SGHRS and CDR2 YFSETQ. V gave up 0 bases and J gave up 5 bases; unmatched junction bases: 1. Written as DNA, the CDR3 is TGCGCCAGCAGCTTGGAACTAGCGGGAGGAGATACGCAGTATTTT. Translation gives CASSLELAGGDTQYF. The whole variable domain, filled in from reference TRBV5-1 and TRBJ2-3, reads KAGVTQTPRYLIKTRGQQVTLSCSPISGHRSVSWYQQTPGQGLQFLFEYFSETQRNKGNFPGRFSGRQFSNSRSEMNVSTLELGDSALYLCASSLELAGGDTQYFGPGTRLTVL.

The chain links TRBV12-5 to TRBJ2-2, with D uncertain. The germline V gene encodes CDR1 LGHNT and CDR2 FRNRAP. The V end lost 6 bases, the J end lost 5 bases, and 13 bases lay between the germline ends. The CDR3 covers 14 residues. CDR3 nucleotide sequence: TGTGCTAGTGGCCCATCCGAAAGAACCGGGGAGCTGTTTTTT. Residues: CASGPSERTGELFF.

Concerning this clonotype: One end of the junction varies from germline; a read error may be responsible. The chain links TRBV7-8 to TRBJ2-6; possibly TRBD2 for D (5 bases). CDR1 SGHVS and CDR2 FQNEAQ come from the germline V gene. The CDR3 has 15 residues. The chain's CDR3 is CVSSLANSGANVLTF. As DNA, the CDR3 is TGTGTCAGCAGCTTAGCGAATTCTGGGGCCAACGTCCTGACTTTC.

This clonotype has a count of ten or more. The rearrangement joins TRBV5-1 to TRBJ2-1, with 7 bases fitting TRBD2. Unmatched junction bases numbered 3, after V lost 5 bases and J lost 7 bases. CDR3 length equals 12 residues. Germline values: CDR1 SGHRS, CDR2 YFSETQ. The CDR3, as DNA: TGCGCCAGCAGTAGTAGCGGGAATGAGCAGTTCTTC. Encoded protein: CASSSSGNEQFF.

Details on this clonotype: A single base separates this from a much larger clone, so it may be a read error. The genes are TRBV7-8 and TRBJ2-7, with D perhaps TRBD2 (6 bases). Germline CDR1 is SGHVS and CDR2 is FQNEAQ. The CDR3 has 12 residues. The CDR3 reads CASSPSGDDQYF. For the CDR3, the DNA is TGTGCCAGCAGCCCCTCGGGGGACGATCAGTACTTC.

This clonotype was seen ten or more times. The gene calls are TRBV4-1 and TRBJ1-5, with D hard to call. CDR1 is MGHRA and CDR2 is YSYEKL in the germline V gene. V was pared by 0 bases and J by 9 bases, with 12 bases between. The CDR3 is 14 residues long. CDR3 protein: CASSQEFQIRPQHF. The CDR3, as DNA: TGCGCCAGCAGCCAAGAATTCCAGATTCGGCCCCAGCATTTT.

This clonotype was observed at least ten times. The junction departs from the called germline gene at one end, perhaps through a read error. V gene TRBV24-1 combines with J gene TRBJ1-1; D perhaps matches TRBD1 (5 bases). Germline V CDR1 and CDR2: KGHDR, SFDVKD. The CDR3 is 13 residues long. The CDR3, as DNA: TGTGCCACCAGTGAATCCGGGGCCCCTGAGGCTTTCTTT. It specifies CATSESGAPEAFF.

DNA for the CDR3: TGTGCCAGCAGTTTATCCCCAGTGAATGAAGCTTTCTTT. This sequence encodes CASSLSPVNEAFF. The chain links TRBV28 to TRBJ1-1; D is undetermined. V lost 1 base and J 7 bases, leaving 10 bases between the germline ends. Germline V lookup: CDR1 MDHEN, CDR2 SYDVKM. CDR3 length: 13 amino acids.

This clonotype appeared a few times. The CDR3 here is CASSLFSDRPGSLHF. CDR3 nucleotide sequence: TGTGCCAGCAGTTTATTCTCTGACCGCCCGGGGTCCCTCCACTTT. The V gene is TRBV27, the J gene TRBJ1-6; D gene uncertain. Trimming removed 1 base from V and 14 bases from J, with 18 bases in between. This CDR3 is built from 15 residues. Germline values: CDR1 MNHEY, CDR2 SMNVEV (reference sequence).

This clonotype has more than one count but fewer than ten. The V gene is TRBV5-1, the J gene TRBJ2-7; 12 positions agree with TRBD1. With 4 bases clipped from V and 5 bases from J, the junction kept 13 bases outside the gene matches. Germline CDR1 SGHRS, CDR2 YFSETQ. CDR3 length equals 17 residues. CDR3 bases: TGCGCCAGCAGCGGGGACAGGGGGCAGCCAAACTGGGACGAGCAGTACTTC. Amino acid sequence: CASSGDRGQPNWDEQYF.

Many counts were recorded for this clonotype. CDR3 sequence: CASSWVAGPDTQYF. DNA for the CDR3: TGTGCCAGCAGCTGGGTGGCAGGACCAGATACGCAGTATTTT. The chain couples TRBV11-2 to TRBJ2-3; D is ambiguous. This CDR3 spans 14 amino acids. The V end lost 4 bases, the J end lost 4 bases, and 12 bases lay between the germline ends. Germline-derived CDR1 and CDR2 are SGHAT and FQNNGV.

V gene TRBV15 combines with J gene TRBJ2-2; 10 bases map to TRBD2. The CDR3 is 17 amino acids. Germline V gene data show CDR1 as LNHNV and CDR2 as YYDKDF (reference sequence). J lost 7 bases, V lost 3 bases, and 11 bases had no gene match. The CDR3 DNA reads as TGTGCCACCAGCAGGGAAACTAGCGGGAATTTGTACGGGGAGCTGTTTTTT. Its protein product is CATSRETSGNLYGELFF. The variable domain in full, completed from reference TRBV15 and TRBJ2-2, reads DAMVIQNPRYQVTQFGKPVTLSCSQTLNHNVMYWYQQKSSQAPKLLFHYYDKDFNNEADTPDNFQSRRPNTSFCFLDIRSPGLGDTAMYLCATSRETSGNLYGELFFGEGSRLTVL.

The sample holds many counts of this clonotype. The chain uses TRBV7-4 and TRBJ2-7; D gene uncertain. Germline V gene sequence: CDR1 SGHVT, CDR2 SQSDAQ. This CDR3 spans 15 amino acids. The V end was cut by 1 base, the J end by 2 bases, with 12 bases between. The CDR3 loop is CASSLDRPAPYEQYF. The CDR3 bases are TGTGCCAGCAGCTTAGACAGACCCGCACCCTACGAGCAGTACTTC. Based on the CDR3 plus reference TRBV7-4 and TRBJ2-7, the full variable domain is GAGVSQSPRYKVAKRGRDVALRCDSISGHVTLYWYRQTLGQGSEVLTYSQSDAQRDKSGRPSGRFSAERPERSVSTLKIQRTEQGDSAVYLCASSLDRPAPYEQYFGPGTRLTVT.

This clonotype has ten or more counts. The gene calls are TRBV7-9 and TRBJ2-4; D is possibly TRBD1 or TRBD2 (5 bases each). CDR3 length: 13 amino acids. Germline values: CDR1 SEHNR, CDR2 FQNEAQ (reference sequence). V was cut by 5 bases and J by 9 bases, with 14 bases left in between. The CDR3, as DNA: TGTGCCAGCAGCCCCCCCCGTGGGGGCATTCAGTACTTC. It is translated as CASSPPRGGIQYF.

The J gene is TRBJ1-1, the V gene TRBV6-5; a possible D gene is TRBD1 (5 bases). The germline CDR1 and CDR2 sequences are MNHEY and SVGAGI. The CDR3 runs to 16 residues. V lost 0 bases to trimming and J lost 9 bases, with 20 bases between them. The CDR3 loop is CASSYSKLGPTGQAFF. The CDR3, as DNA: TGTGCCAGCAGTTACTCGAAACTCGGCCCGACGGGACAAGCTTTCTTT.

This clonotype was counted a few times. The chain couples TRBV3-1 to TRBJ2-7, with TRBD1 as a possible D gene (6 bases). Germline CDR1 is LGHDT and CDR2 is YNNKEL (reference sequence). Trimming stripped 6 bases from V and 2 bases from J, with 11 bases between. The CDR3 consists of 13 residues. This CDR3 is CASSQQGAYEQYF. CDR3 bases: TGTGCCAGCAGTCAACAGGGCGCCTACGAGCAGTACTTC.

This clonotype was detected many times. This chain joins TRBV10-2 and TRBJ2-1; D uncertain. Germline CDR1 and CDR2: WSHSY and SAAADI. Trimming cost V 2 bases and J 4 bases, with 3 bases left between them. The CDR3 is made up of 12 amino acids. CDR3 sequence (DNA): TGCGCCAGCAGTGAGGGATACAATGAGCAGTTCTTC. Amino acids: CASSEGYNEQFF.

On this clonotype itself: This may be a read error, as it is one base from a much larger clone. The chain combines TRBV5-1 with TRBJ2-2; D might be TRBD1 or TRBD2, each matching 6 bases. V was clipped by 6 bases and J by 4 bases, with 13 bases between them. CDR3 length equals 14 residues. Germline V lookup: CDR1 SGHRS, CDR2 YFSETQ. Here the CDR3 reads CASNREAATGELFF. In DNA form, the CDR3 reads TGCGCCAGCAACAGGGAGGCGGCCACCGGGGAGCTGTTTTTT.

This chain uses TRBV28 with TRBJ1-1, with D hard to call. The germline V and J ends were trimmed by 6 bases and 1 base, with 9 bases remaining between them. This CDR3 is 13 amino acids long. Germline CDR1 MDHEN, CDR2 SYDVKM. This chain's CDR3 is CASRSWGNTEAFF. The CDR3 region has the DNA TGTGCCAGCAGGTCCTGGGGGAACACTGAAGCTTTCTTT.

V gene TRBV27 combines with J gene TRBJ2-7; a weak D match, TRBD2 (5 bases). Germline CDR1 is MNHEY and CDR2 is SMNVEV (reference sequence). The CDR3 covers 15 residues. V shed 4 bases and J shed 5 bases, with 18 bases lying between them. The CDR3 nucleotides read TGTGCCAGCAGTTGGGAGCTAGGGAGACTCCACGAGCAGTACTTC. Its protein product is CASSWELGRLHEQYF.

In its sample, this clonotype was seen many times. The chain combines TRBV20-1 with TRBJ2-7, with 8 bases aligning to TRBD2. CDR1 and CDR2 (germline): DFQATT, SNEGSKA (reference sequence). The V and J ends lost 6 bases and 5 bases, in that order; junction bases with no gene match: 9. This CDR3 has 13 amino acids. CDR3 loop: CSAEYSGNNEQYF. The CDR3, as DNA: TGCAGTGCCGAATATAGCGGGAACAACGAGCAGTACTTC.

This clonotype was observed a handful of times. This chain uses TRBV19 with TRBJ2-1; TRBD2 aligns across 12 bases. There are 15 residues in the CDR3. Germline CDR1 and CDR2: LNHDA and SQIVND (reference sequence). J was trimmed by 7 bases and V by 4 bases; bases with no gene match: 5. The CDR3 nucleotides read TGTGCCAGTAGTAAGACTAGCGGGAGTGGGAATGAGCAGTTCTTC. Translated: CASSKTSGSGNEQFF.

The genes are TRBV28 and TRBJ1-5; the match to TRBD1 covers 7 bases. Germline CDR1 MDHEN, CDR2 SYDVKM. Trimming removed 6 bases from V and 9 bases from J; junction bases left unmatched: 11. This CDR3 has 14 amino acids. CDR3 nucleotide sequence: TGTGCCAGCAGCTCCCACAGGGGCCTTCGGCCCCAGCATTTT. It is translated as CASSSHRGLRPQHF.

This clonotype was seen many times. This chain joins TRBV6-2 or TRBV6-3 and TRBJ2-2; D is possibly TRBD1 (6 bases). With 5 bases removed from V and 7 bases from J, the gap between germline ends came to 17 bases. The CDR3 runs 15 residues. From germline, CDR1 is MNHEY and CDR2 SVGEGT. As DNA, the CDR3 is TGTGCCAGCAGTCTCCTGAGGGAGACAGGCGGGGAGCTGTTTTTT. It translates to CASSLLRETGGELFF.

In its sample, this clonotype was seen many times. This chain links TRBV7-9 with TRBJ2-7; no definite D call. The germline V and J ends were trimmed by 1 base and 2 bases, with 12 bases remaining between them. Germline V gene sequence: CDR1 SEHNR, CDR2 FQNEAQ (reference sequence). This CDR3 comprises 15 residues. In DNA form, the CDR3 reads TGTGCCAGCAGCTTAGGGTCAGCGCCCACCTACGAGCAGTACTTC. This translates into CASSLGSAPTYEQYF.

This clonotype was detected only once. The chain combines TRBV29-1 with TRBJ2-3, with a possible D match to TRBD1 (6 bases). Trimming cost V 6 bases and J 3 bases, with 10 bases left between them. The CDR3 has 12 residues. Germline lookup yields CDR1 SQVTM and CDR2 ANQGSEA. The CDR3 sequence is CSVGGQTDTQYF. CDR3 nucleotides: TGCAGCGTGGGCGGACAGACAGATACGCAGTATTTT.

The chain recombines TRBV19 with TRBJ1-2; no clear D gene. V lost 8 bases and J 2 bases, leaving 3 bases between the germline ends. The CDR3 has 10 residues. Germline V gene lookup returns CDR1 LNHDA and CDR2 SQIVND (reference sequence). CDR3 coding DNA: TGTGCCAGTTCGAACTATGGCTACACCTTC. Its protein product is CASSNYGYTF.